Listed below are T cell receptor beta chains from one sample, sequenced in a study of blood T cell repertoires in COVID-19. Data came from immunoSEQ multiplex PCR; TCRdb stores just in-frame clones and leaves some out. The sample includes some 70,000 clones, approximately 80% of them seen just once. The material sequenced was peripheral blood. Receptors were obtained from a woman in her fifties or sixties with acute or convalescent COVID-19. Both conserved end residues are trimmed from each CDR3. Clone size is stated in some rows and not others, as once, few, many or a class when expanded.

CDR3 protein,J gene,clone size,V gene
ASSPTSGRSVDTQY,TRBJ2-3,.,TRBV28
ASSTTTGPSEKLF,TRBJ1-4,.,TRBV3-1/TRBV3-2
ASSSGQGEYNEQF,TRBJ2-1,.,TRBV5-4
ASSPGSGETQY,TRBJ2-5,.,TRBV7-3
ASSARGRNNNEQF,TRBJ2-1,once,TRBV4-3
ASSKGGQGSYEQY,TRBJ2-7,few,TRBV25-1
ASSPGIIQANTGELF,TRBJ2-2,.,TRBV18
ASSEIGVSPLH,TRBJ1-6,.,TRBV6-1
ASSKTGYTEAF,TRBJ1-1,few,TRBV19
ASSIPSGSYNEQF,TRBJ2-1,.,TRBV19
ASSILPGDTQY,TRBJ2-3,.,TRBV19
ASNQGTTYEQY,TRBJ2-7,once,TRBV12-3/TRBV12-4
SASPGTSGGFDEQF,TRBJ2-1,.,TRBV20-1
ASSQGLAATNNEQF,TRBJ2-1,.,TRBV4-3
AAAPHPTYHEQF,TRBJ2-1,.,TRBV28
ASSLAVGTVGEAF,TRBJ1-1,.,TRBV5-1
ASRLDRTNEKLF,TRBJ1-4,.,TRBV28
ASSFAQGGYEQY,TRBJ2-7,.,TRBV11-2
ASSPSRTSATYNEQF,TRBJ2-1,.,TRBV7-9
ASSHLQGAPGNTIY,TRBJ1-3,.,TRBV4-2
ASSAFGTPGSADTQY,TRBJ2-3,.,TRBV9
ASSQDLGTSGSETQY,TRBJ2-5,many,TRBV4-3
ASSQEGGGGRPSTDTQY,TRBJ2-3,.,TRBV4-1
ASSDAAGGSYEQY,TRBJ2-7,.,TRBV14
SAAGSKETQY,TRBJ2-5,.,TRBV29-1
ASSAVSIRSADTQY,TRBJ2-3,many,TRBV7-2
ASSLGTANNEQF,TRBJ2-1,.,TRBV27
ASSPKLAGEPEQY,TRBJ2-7,.,TRBV18
ALGRSSYNEQF,TRBJ2-1,.,TRBV6-5
ASSVPGQTNYGYT,TRBJ1-2,.,TRBV5-6
ASSLASGTGELF,TRBJ2-2,.,TRBV7-2
ASSHNSGQGGQF,TRBJ2-1,.,TRBV4-3
ASSLTGATEAF,TRBJ1-1,.,TRBV7-6
ASSTGLAGTTSTDTQY,TRBJ2-3,.,TRBV7-3
ASSSGTGNFDGETQY,TRBJ2-5,few,TRBV18
ASSLSPNTGELF,TRBJ2-2,.,TRBV9
ASSSRTGVVIGQPQH,TRBJ1-5,few,TRBV7-8